The following is a TCR beta chain sequence with its context. Its antigen is currently unknown. This sample was included in a study of T cell responses to AZD1222 COVID-19 vaccine. General observations from the study: Recipients of two AZD1222 doses showed rising Spike-specific TCR breadth and depth.

Assay used: immunoSEQ multiplex PCR; TCRdb lists only in-frame clones, some missing. Of around 30,000 clones in the sample, roughly 92% were seen once. Trimming shortened V by 7 bases and J by 0 bases, and 12 bases separated the two germline ends. The CDR3 sequence is 14 residues long. CDR1 and CDR2 (germline): MNHEY, SVGAGI. The clonotype originates from an adult in good health. This sequence joins TRBV6-5 and TRBJ1-2; TRBD1 might be the D (5 bases). The sample consisted of peripheral blood, taken on day 0 of AZD1222 vaccination. Written as DNA, the CDR3 is TGTGCCAGCATCAGGGCAGGTCCTAACTATGGCTACACCTTC. It specifies CASIRAGPNYGYTF.